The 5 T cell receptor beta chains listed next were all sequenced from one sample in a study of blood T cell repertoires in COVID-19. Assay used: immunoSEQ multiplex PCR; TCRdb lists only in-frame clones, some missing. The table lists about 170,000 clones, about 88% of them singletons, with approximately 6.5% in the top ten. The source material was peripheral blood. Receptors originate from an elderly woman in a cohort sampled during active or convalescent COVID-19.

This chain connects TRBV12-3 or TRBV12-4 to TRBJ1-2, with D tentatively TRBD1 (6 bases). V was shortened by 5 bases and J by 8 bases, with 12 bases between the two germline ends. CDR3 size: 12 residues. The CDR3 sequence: CASSTGQFGYTF. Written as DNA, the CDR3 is TGTGCCAGCAGTACCGGACAGTTCGGCTACACCTTC.

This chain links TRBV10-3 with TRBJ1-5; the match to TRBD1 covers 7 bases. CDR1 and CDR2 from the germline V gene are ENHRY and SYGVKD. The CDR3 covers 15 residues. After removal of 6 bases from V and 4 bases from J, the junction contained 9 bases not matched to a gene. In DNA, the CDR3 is TGTGCCATCAGCACAAGACAGGGTGGAAATCAGCCCCAGCATTTT. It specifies CAISTRQGGNQPQHF.

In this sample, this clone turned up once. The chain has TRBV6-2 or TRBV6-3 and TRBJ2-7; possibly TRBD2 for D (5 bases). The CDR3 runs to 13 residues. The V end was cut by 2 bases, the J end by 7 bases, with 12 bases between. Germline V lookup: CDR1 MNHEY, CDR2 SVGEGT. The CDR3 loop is CASSYGGFGEQYV. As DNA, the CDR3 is TGTGCCAGCAGTTACGGCGGGTTCGGGGAGCAGTACGTC.

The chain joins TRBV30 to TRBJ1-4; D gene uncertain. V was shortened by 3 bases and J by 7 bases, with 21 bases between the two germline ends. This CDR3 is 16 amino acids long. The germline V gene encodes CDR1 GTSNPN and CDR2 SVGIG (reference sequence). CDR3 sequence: CAWRPPLTARGEKLFF. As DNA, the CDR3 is TGTGCCTGGAGGCCCCCTCTCACCGCCCGGGGTGAAAAACTGTTTTTT.

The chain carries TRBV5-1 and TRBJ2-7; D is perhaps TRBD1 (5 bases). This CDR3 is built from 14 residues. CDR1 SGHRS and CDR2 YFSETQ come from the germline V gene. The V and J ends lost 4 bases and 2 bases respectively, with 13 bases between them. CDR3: CASSPRQGTYEQYF. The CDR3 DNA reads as TGCGCCAGCAGCCCTCGGCAGGGAACCTACGAGCAGTACTTC.